This T cell receptor (beta chain) was recorded in a study of cytomegalovirus exposure and HLA in healthy donors. This CDR3 has 17 amino acids. Trimming left V 4 bases short and J 2 bases short, with 19 bases between. Germline V gene lookup returns CDR1 SGHRS and CDR2 YFSETQ. Vbeta (60) and Jbeta (13) primers were used in the PCR. This table comes from immunoSEQ multiplex PCR, and its TCRdb copy is limited to in-frame clones, with some not included. This sample yields around 170,000 clones, of which about 80% are seen a single time; approximately 0.73% belongs to the top ten. What was sequenced was PBMCs. This clonotype was sampled from a woman in her forties in good health and CMV-seronegative. This sequence joins TRBV5-1 and TRBJ1-3; maybe TRBD1 (6 bases). The CDR3 is CASSLDKGGAAGNTIYF. In DNA form, the CDR3 reads TGCGCCAGCAGCCTGGATAAAGGGGGGGCGGCTGGAAACACCATATATTTT. Full variable domain (outside the CDR3, taken from reference TRBV5-1 and TRBJ1-3): KAGVTQTPRYLIKTRGQQVTLSCSPISGHRSVSWYQQTPGQGLQFLFEYFSETQRNKGNFPGRFSGRQFSNSRSEMNVSTLELGDSALYLCASSLDKGGAAGNTIYFGEGSWLTVV.